The entry that follows covers one T cell receptor beta chain sequence. Separation from the roughly 700-subject first cohort characterized the approximately 130-subject validation cohort, to which the donors belonged. The CDR3 contains 13 residues. Trimming at V came to 6 bases and at J to 6 bases, leaving 5 bases not matched to a gene. From germline, CDR1 is MDHEN and CDR2 SYDVKM. This table comes from immunoSEQ multiplex PCR, and its TCRdb copy is limited to in-frame clones, with some not included. This repertoire shows about 82,000 clones, 85% to 95% found once; its top ten account for 0.67%. This entry is derived from a study of cytomegalovirus exposure and HLA in healthy donors.

This receptor was obtained from a man between 18 and 29 years old in good health and CMV-seronegative. The sample consisted of PBMCs. The rearrangement links TRBV28 to TRBJ1-5, with TRBD1 identical over 7 bases. Written as DNA, the CDR3 is TGTGCCAGCAGAGTCCAGGGGGTTCAGCCCCAGCATTTT. This sequence encodes CASRVQGVQPQHF.